These 6 T cell receptor beta chains were sequenced from one sample in a study of read filtering for tumor transcriptome and immune sequencing. From approximately 430 ng of RNA, a library with molecular barcoded alpha/delta and beta/gamma adaptors was made. A single record per CDR3 protein comes from TCRdb applying MiXCR to the reads. The table shows 35,000 to 45,000 distinct CDR3 sequences, with roughly 15% occurring only once. Source material: a population of CD138-negative cells sorted from bone marrow. The receptors stem from a donor aged 40 or over with multiple myeloma.

A word on this clonotype: Given a much more abundant clone one base away, this may be a read error. The chain uses TRBV6-1 and TRBJ2-6, with D perhaps matching TRBD2 (5 bases). The CDR3 is 18 amino acids. The germline gives CDR1 MNHNS, CDR2 SASEGT. Trimming took off 4 bases at V and 0 bases at J, with 16 bases between the two ends. CDR3 protein: CASSVLGMAISGANVLTF. The CDR3 DNA is TGTGCCAGCAGTGTCCTCGGGATGGCTATCTCTGGGGCCAACGTCCTGACTTTC.

Regarding this clonotype: As the CDR3 is not closed by the conserved phenylalanine or tryptophan, this likely results from a read error. This sequence joins TRBV7-2 and TRBJ1-3; D uncertain. The CDR3 covers 14 residues. Trimming shortened V by 2 bases and J by 0 bases, and 5 bases separated the two germline ends. From germline, CDR1 is SGHTA and CDR2 FQGNSA. The CDR3 DNA reads TGTGCCAGCAGCTTAACAGCCTCTGGAAACACCATATATTTA. Translation gives CASSLTASGNTIYL.

This clonotype was counted between two and nine times. V and J are TRBV7-8 and TRBJ1-1; D is unclear. CDR1 and CDR2 (germline): SGHVS, FQNEAQ. There are 14 residues in the CDR3. The V end was cut by 5 bases, the J end by 4 bases, with 14 bases between. In nucleotides, the CDR3 is TGTGCCAGCAGCGCCCATGCGGGAGGCACTGAAGCTTTCTTT. This codes for CASSAHAGGTEAFF. Complete variable domain (other parts from reference TRBV7-8 and TRBJ1-1): GAGVSQSPRYKVAKRGQDVALRCDPISGHVSLFWYQQALGQGPEFLTYFQNEAQLDKSGLPSDRFFAERPEGSVSTLKIQRTQQEDSAVYLCASSAHAGGTEAFFGQGTRLTVV.

A note on this clonotype: Since a far larger clone is one base different, this is likely a read error. The conserved phenylalanine or tryptophan normally closing the CDR3 is absent here, so this likely arose from a read error. The chain recombines TRBV7-2 with TRBJ2-1, with 8 bases aligning to TRBD2. Germline CDR1 SGHTA, CDR2 FQGNSA. The CDR3 sequence is 17 residues long. After removal of 5 bases from V and 1 base from J, the junction contained 10 bases not matched to a gene. As DNA, the CDR3 is TGTGCCAGCAGCCCCGATAGCGGGATTGGGTCCTACAATGAGCAGTTCTCC. Translating gives CASSPDSGIGSYNEQFS.

Ten or more counts support this clonotype. The V and J genes are TRBV5-6 and TRBJ2-2; TRBD2 matches 13 bases. Germline trimming cut 4 bases from V and 7 bases from J; bases unmatched to any gene: 10. The CDR3 contains 17 residues. The germline V gene encodes CDR1 SGHDT and CDR2 YYEEEE. The CDR3 sequence: CASSPGTSGKVVGELFF. CDR3 coding DNA: TGTGCCAGCAGCCCCGGGACTAGCGGGAAGGTTGTCGGGGAGCTGTTTTTT.

This clonotype showed up many times. This chain links TRBV20-1 with TRBJ2-1, with TRBD2 matching 11 bases. V was clipped by 4 bases and J by 3 bases; unmatched bases: 5. This CDR3 contains 15 residues. Germline CDR1 and CDR2: DFQATT and SNEGSKA (reference sequence). CDR3: CSATRLAGSYNEQFF. The CDR3 coding sequence is TGCAGTGCTACCAGACTAGCGGGAAGCTACAATGAGCAGTTCTTC.